What follows are 8 T cell receptor beta chains derived from one specimen sequenced in a study of high-grade serous ovarian cancer treatment subgroups. The data were produced by immunoSEQ multiplex PCR, yet TCRdb's version contains in-frame clones alone and is incomplete. The table includes a few thousand clones, 70% to 80% detected once. Tumor tissue was taken before any definitive surgery or chemotherapy was given. Input material: tumor tissue. The receptors shown here come from a human donor with high-grade serous ovarian cancer.

The chain is built from TRBV5-6 and TRBJ2-5; the D is unclear. This CDR3 spans 14 amino acids. Trimming cost V 3 bases and J 2 bases, with 11 bases left between them. The V gene's germline CDR1 is SGHDT and CDR2 YYEEEE. In DNA, the CDR3 is TGTGCCAGCAGCTCCTGGGCCATACAAGAGACCCAGTACTTC. Its protein product is CASSSWAIQETQYF.

The chain carries TRBV30 and TRBJ1-1; D gene uncertain. The germline V and J ends were trimmed by 4 bases and 2 bases, with 11 bases remaining between them. The CDR3 extends over 13 amino acids. Germline values: CDR1 GTSNPN, CDR2 SVGIG (reference sequence). The CDR3 loop reads CAWIFTFNTEAFF. The CDR3, as DNA: TGTGCCTGGATATTCACCTTTAACACTGAAGCTTTCTTT.

The rearrangement joins TRBV11-3 to TRBJ2-3, with TRBD2 identical over 10 bases. Looked up from germline, CDR1 is SGHNT and CDR2 is YENEEA. The CDR3 consists of 16 residues. The trim removed 1 base at V and 2 bases at J, leaving 3 bases unmatched. The CDR3 DNA sequence: TGTGCCAGCAGCTTAGGGACTAGCGGACCCACAGATACGCAGTATTTT. As protein: CASSLGTSGPTDTQYF.

This sequence joins TRBV5-6 and TRBJ2-3; no definite D call. The CDR3 is 14 residues long. V lost 4 bases and J lost 2, with 11 bases in between. Germline CDR1 reads SGHDT; CDR2 reads YYEEEE. The CDR3 DNA follows: TGTGCCAGCAGCGGGATCGAACCCACAGATACGCAGTATTTT. Translation gives CASSGIEPTDTQYF.

This clone has more than one count but fewer than ten. The V call is TRBV28, the J call TRBJ1-5; D is uncertain. Per the germline V gene, CDR1 is MDHEN and CDR2 is SYDVKM. V lost 7 bases, J lost 4 bases, and 11 bases lay in between. The CDR3 runs to 13 residues. The CDR3 sequence: CASMAVGNQPQHF. In nucleotides, the CDR3 is TGTGCCAGCATGGCAGTTGGAAATCAGCCCCAGCATTTT. The whole variable domain, remainder taken from reference TRBV28 and TRBJ1-5, is DVKVTQSSRYLVKRTGEKVFLECVQDMDHENMFWYRQDPGLGLRLIYFSYDVKMKEKGDIPEGYSVSREKKERFSLILESASTNQTSMYLCASMAVGNQPQHFGDGTRLSIL.

The genes are TRBV7-9 and TRBJ2-3; possible D gene TRBD1, 6 bases. The CDR3 totals 11 residues. Germline CDR1 SEHNR, CDR2 FQNEAQ (reference sequence). The ends were cut back, 6 bases at V and 10 bases at J, with 11 bases in the middle. The DNA for the CDR3 is TGTGCCAGCAGGGGGCAGGGGCCGCAGTATTTT. Residues: CASRGQGPQYF. The whole variable domain, filled in from reference TRBV7-9 and TRBJ2-3, reads DTGVSQNPRHKITKRGQNVTFRCDPISEHNRLYWYRQTLGQGPEFLTYFQNEAQLEKSRLLSDRFSAERPKGSFSTLEIQRTEQGDSAMYLCASRGQGPQYFGPGTRLTVL.

V and J are TRBV10-3 and TRBJ2-1; D ambiguous. Per germline, CDR1 ENHRY and CDR2 SYGVKD. Between the trimmed V and J ends, which lost 2 bases and 8 bases, there was a span of 13 bases. The CDR3 is made up of 14 amino acids. CDR3 sequence (DNA): TGTGCCATCAGTGAGCCAACACCCGGCGATGAGCAGTTCTTC. It translates to CAISEPTPGDEQFF.

The CDR3 region is CASSYSTSGTEQYF. The CDR3 DNA follows: TGTGCCAGCAGTTACTCTACTAGCGGAACCGAGCAGTACTTC. The V call is TRBV6-6, the J call TRBJ2-7, with 8 bases aligning to TRBD2. The ends lost 0 bases at V and 6 bases at J; junction bases unmatched: 4. The germline CDR1 and CDR2 sequences are MNHNY and SVGAGI (reference sequence). CDR3 length: 14 residues.